This TCR beta chain comes out of a study of cytomegalovirus exposure and HLA in healthy donors. Study conclusions and caveats: The investigators catalogued some 160 TCR beta chains as cytomegalovirus-associated. Specific recognition of CMV antigens was confirmed in vitro for a few chains (all CMV-associated). The classifier, whose performance was assessed in both the original and validation cohorts, reportedly diagnosed cytomegalovirus status with high specificity and sensitivity.

TCRdb keeps only in-frame clones here, not all; method: immunoSEQ multiplex PCR. The sample has approximately 70,000 clones; 94% are singletons. The donors were part of the validation cohort, which consisted of more than 90 subjects and was separate from the first cohort of 666 subjects. This CDR3 has 15 amino acids. V gave up 3 bases and J gave up 5 bases; unmatched junction bases: 6. Germline CDR1 and CDR2: WSHSY and SAAADI. Details on this clone: What it binds is unknown.

This chain links TRBV10-2 with TRBJ2-1, with 8 bases aligning to TRBD2. The clonotype originates from a woman between 18 and 30 years old in good health and CMV-seronegative. The sequenced material came from PBMCs. CDR3 bases: TGCGCCAGCAGTGAAAGCCGGGGGGGTGACAATGAGCAGTTCTTC. This encodes CASSESRGGDNEQFF.